A selection of T cell receptor beta chains follows, all from one sample in a study of blood T cell repertoires in COVID-19. The method was immunoSEQ multiplex PCR; TCRdb's version includes in-frame clones alone and lacks a portion of them. The sample consists of approximately 200,000 clones, approximately 83% of them appearing once. Sequenced material: PBMCs or T cells enriched from blood (not recorded which). The receptors derive from a woman aged 40 to 50 with acute COVID-19. Both conserved end residues are part of each CDR3. The order of the fields is J gene, D gene, V gene, clone size, CDR3 protein, CDR3 DNA. A D gene is named only where the DNA matches it firmly. Rows may omit the clone size; those that give it use once, few, many or a size class.

J gene: TRBJ2-1; D gene: TRBD2; V gene: TRBV7-2; clone size: NA; CDR3 protein: CASSLAGLASTYNEQFF; CDR3 DNA: TGTGCCAGCAGCTTAGCCGGACTAGCGTCTACCTACAATGAGCAGTTCTTC
J gene: TRBJ2-1; D gene: TRBD2; V gene: TRBV3-1/TRBV3-2; clone size: NA; CDR3 protein: CASSQALMTSGRVNEQFF; CDR3 DNA: TGTGCCAGCAGCCAAGCCCTCATGACTAGCGGGAGAGTAAATGAGCAGTTCTTC
J gene: TRBJ2-1; D gene: TRBD2; V gene: TRBV11-3; clone size: NA; CDR3 protein: CASSRGTSDYNEQFF; CDR3 DNA: TGTGCCAGCAGCCGAGGGACTAGCGACTACAATGAGCAGTTCTTC
J gene: TRBJ2-3; D gene: NA; V gene: TRBV3-1/TRBV3-2; clone size: NA; CDR3 protein: CASSLGSLTDTQYF; CDR3 DNA: TGTGCCAGCAGCCTCGGGAGTCTGACAGATACGCAGTATTTT
J gene: TRBJ1-2; D gene: NA; V gene: TRBV4-2; clone size: NA; CDR3 protein: CASSQESRGSGYGYTF; CDR3 DNA: TGTGCCAGCAGCCAAGAAAGCAGGGGCTCAGGCTATGGCTACACCTTC
J gene: TRBJ2-2; D gene: TRBD2; V gene: TRBV19; clone size: NA; CDR3 protein: CASSTPGRGTGELFF; CDR3 DNA: TGTGCCAGTAGTACCCCCGGGAGGGGGACCGGGGAGCTGTTTTTT
J gene: TRBJ2-2; D gene: TRBD2; V gene: TRBV3-1/TRBV3-2; clone size: NA; CDR3 protein: CASSQGLAGPANTGELFF; CDR3 DNA: TGTGCCAGCAGCCAAGGCCTAGCGGGGCCCGCGAACACCGGGGAGCTGTTTTTT
J gene: TRBJ1-2; D gene: NA; V gene: TRBV28; clone size: NA; CDR3 protein: CASSLNPGNYGYTF; CDR3 DNA: TGTGCCAGCAGTTTAAACCCCGGGAACTATGGCTACACCTTC
J gene: TRBJ2-5; D gene: NA; V gene: TRBV6-2/TRBV6-3; clone size: NA; CDR3 protein: CASSYGGARETQYF; CDR3 DNA: TGTGCCAGCAGTTACGGGGGGGCCCGAGAGACCCAGTACTTC
J gene: TRBJ2-2; D gene: TRBD2; V gene: TRBV4-1; clone size: NA; CDR3 protein: CASSPAGAGRNTGELFF; CDR3 DNA: TGCGCCAGCAGCCCCGCTGGAGCGGGGAGGAACACCGGGGAGCTGTTTTTT
J gene: TRBJ1-5; D gene: TRBD1; V gene: TRBV28; clone size: NA; CDR3 protein: CATRTGNQPQHF; CDR3 DNA: TGTGCCACCCGGACAGGGAACCAGCCCCAGCATTTT
J gene: TRBJ2-3; D gene: NA; V gene: TRBV19; clone size: NA; CDR3 protein: CASSSGSHASTQYF; CDR3 DNA: TGTGCCAGTAGTTCCGGTAGCCATGCGAGTACGCAGTATTTT
J gene: TRBJ1-1; D gene: TRBD1; V gene: TRBV28; clone size: NA; CDR3 protein: CASTAPGQGIRGAFF; CDR3 DNA: TGTGCCAGCACGGCACCTGGACAGGGCATTCGAGGCGCTTTCTTT
J gene: TRBJ1-6; D gene: NA; V gene: TRBV11-2; clone size: NA; CDR3 protein: CASSPRGGHGSPLHF; CDR3 DNA: TGTGCCAGCAGCCCGAGGGGGGGGCATGGATCACCCCTCCACTTT
J gene: TRBJ2-1; D gene: TRBD2; V gene: TRBV6-1; clone size: NA; CDR3 protein: CASSEGSSGRDEQFF; CDR3 DNA: TGTGCCAGCAGTGAAGGATCTAGCGGACGGGATGAGCAGTTCTTC
J gene: TRBJ2-7; D gene: TRBD1; V gene: TRBV4-2; clone size: NA; CDR3 protein: CASSPDRGAYEQYF; CDR3 DNA: TGTGCCAGCAGCCCTGACAGGGGAGCCTACGAGCAGTACTTC
J gene: TRBJ1-5; D gene: NA; V gene: TRBV28; clone size: few; CDR3 protein: CASTEQGTFDQPQHF; CDR3 DNA: TGTGCCAGCACCGAACAGGGAACGTTCGATCAGCCCCAGCATTTT
J gene: TRBJ1-2; D gene: NA; V gene: TRBV4-1; clone size: NA; CDR3 protein: CASSQEQGSNYGYTF; CDR3 DNA: TGCGCCAGCAGCCAAGAGCAGGGAAGTAACTATGGCTACACCTTC
J gene: TRBJ2-1; D gene: TRBD2; V gene: TRBV5-6; clone size: NA; CDR3 protein: CASSVAGGFYNEQFF; CDR3 DNA: TGTGCCAGCAGCGTAGCGGGGGGGTTCTACAATGAGCAGTTCTTC
J gene: TRBJ2-7; D gene: NA; V gene: TRBV4-3; clone size: NA; CDR3 protein: CASSQGHRDYEQYF; CDR3 DNA: TGCGCCAGCAGCCAAGGGCACAGGGATTACGAGCAGTACTTC
J gene: TRBJ1-2; D gene: NA; V gene: TRBV28; clone size: few; CDR3 protein: CASSPRVYGYTF; CDR3 DNA: TGTGCCAGCAGTCCACGAGTGTATGGCTACACCTTC
J gene: TRBJ2-2; D gene: NA; V gene: TRBV30; clone size: NA; CDR3 protein: CAWTGTPNTGELFF; CDR3 DNA: TGTGCCTGGACGGGGACACCTAACACCGGGGAGCTGTTTTTT
J gene: TRBJ1-1; D gene: NA; V gene: TRBV5-1; clone size: NA; CDR3 protein: CASSLESHMNTEAFF; CDR3 DNA: TGCGCCAGCAGCTTGGAGTCTCACATGAACACTGAAGCTTTCTTT
J gene: TRBJ1-5; D gene: NA; V gene: TRBV18; clone size: NA; CDR3 protein: CASSSLPGDVSKVDQPQHF; CDR3 DNA: TGTGCCAGCTCATCCCTACCAGGGGATGTCAGTAAGGTGGATCAGCCCCAGCATTTT
J gene: TRBJ1-2; D gene: TRBD1; V gene: TRBV28; clone size: NA; CDR3 protein: CGVGQVGYTF; CDR3 DNA: TGTGGAGTAGGACAGGTTGGCTACACCTTC
J gene: TRBJ1-4; D gene: TRBD1; V gene: TRBV27; clone size: NA; CDR3 protein: CASSTGTAEKLFF; CDR3 DNA: TGTGCCAGCAGCACCGGGACAGCTGAAAAACTGTTTTTT
J gene: TRBJ1-1; D gene: NA; V gene: TRBV7-9; clone size: NA; CDR3 protein: CASSREAVTEAFF; CDR3 DNA: TGTGCCAGCAGCCGGGAGGCTGTCACTGAAGCTTTCTTT
J gene: TRBJ2-7; D gene: TRBD1; V gene: TRBV11-2; clone size: few; CDR3 protein: CASSADRYEQYF; CDR3 DNA: TGTGCCAGCAGCGCGGACAGGTACGAGCAGTACTTC
J gene: TRBJ1-2; D gene: NA; V gene: TRBV7-3; clone size: once; CDR3 protein: CASSLGHDYGYTF; CDR3 DNA: TGTGCCAGCAGCTTAGGACACGACTATGGCTACACCTTC
J gene: TRBJ2-1; D gene: TRBD1; V gene: TRBV9; clone size: few; CDR3 protein: CASSARQGEGEQFF; CDR3 DNA: TGTGCCAGCAGCGCCCGACAGGGCGAAGGTGAGCAGTTCTTC
J gene: TRBJ2-1; D gene: NA; V gene: TRBV5-6; clone size: NA; CDR3 protein: CASSFRSSSYNEQFF; CDR3 DNA: TGTGCCAGCAGCTTCAGGTCGAGCTCCTACAATGAGCAGTTCTTC
J gene: TRBJ2-7; D gene: TRBD1; V gene: TRBV20-1; clone size: NA; CDR3 protein: CSASLGQGVSEQYF; CDR3 DNA: TGCAGTGCAAGTCTAGGACAGGGGGTGAGCGAGCAGTACTTC
J gene: TRBJ1-3; D gene: NA; V gene: TRBV6-1; clone size: NA; CDR3 protein: CASSEVVLSGNTIYF; CDR3 DNA: TGTGCCAGCAGTGAAGTTGTCCTTTCTGGAAACACCATATATTTT
J gene: TRBJ2-1; D gene: NA; V gene: TRBV9; clone size: NA; CDR3 protein: CASSVYLANEQFF; CDR3 DNA: TGTGCCAGCAGCGTTTACCTAGCCAATGAGCAGTTCTTC
J gene: TRBJ2-7; D gene: NA; V gene: TRBV7-9; clone size: NA; CDR3 protein: CASSLVKITGDAYEQYF; CDR3 DNA: TGTGCCAGCAGCTTAGTAAAAATCACAGGCGATGCCTACGAGCAGTACTTC
J gene: TRBJ1-1; D gene: TRBD1; V gene: TRBV30; clone size: NA; CDR3 protein: CAWRKDRVGTEAFF; CDR3 DNA: TGTGCCTGGAGAAAAGACAGGGTGGGAACTGAAGCTTTCTTT
J gene: TRBJ2-2; D gene: TRBD2; V gene: TRBV30; clone size: NA; CDR3 protein: CAWSVPLAGGRHTGELFF; CDR3 DNA: TGTGCCTGGAGTGTACCTTTAGCGGGGGGCCGTCACACCGGGGAGCTGTTTTTT
J gene: TRBJ1-2; D gene: NA; V gene: TRBV15; clone size: NA; CDR3 protein: CATSKGWGPGGYTF; CDR3 DNA: TGTGCCACCAGCAAGGGATGGGGCCCCGGGGGCTACACCTTC
J gene: TRBJ2-7; D gene: NA; V gene: TRBV7-2; clone size: NA; CDR3 protein: CASSLEKGRLNEQYF; CDR3 DNA: TGTGCCAGCAGCTTAGAAAAGGGGCGGTTAAACGAGCAGTACTTC
J gene: TRBJ1-2; D gene: NA; V gene: TRBV9; clone size: NA; CDR3 protein: CASRTGNYGYTF; CDR3 DNA: TGTGCCAGTAGAACGGGGAACTATGGCTACACCTTC
J gene: TRBJ1-2; D gene: NA; V gene: TRBV7-9; clone size: few; CDR3 protein: CASSLAEGQGSGYTF; CDR3 DNA: TGTGCCAGCAGCTTAGCGGAAGGGCAGGGTAGTGGCTACACCTTC
J gene: TRBJ2-7; D gene: TRBD1; V gene: TRBV25-1; clone size: NA; CDR3 protein: CASSVHQTGGYEQYF; CDR3 DNA: TGTGCCAGCAGTGTACACCAAACAGGGGGCTACGAGCAGTACTTC
J gene: TRBJ1-6; D gene: NA; V gene: TRBV7-8; clone size: NA; CDR3 protein: CASSFRGGRTNSPLHF; CDR3 DNA: TGTGCCAGCAGCTTTAGAGGGGGACGGACAAATTCACCCCTCCACTTT
J gene: TRBJ1-2; D gene: NA; V gene: TRBV12-3/TRBV12-4; clone size: NA; CDR3 protein: CASRPPGAYGYTF; CDR3 DNA: TGTGCCAGCAGGCCCCCGGGTGCCTATGGCTACACCTTC
J gene: TRBJ1-2; D gene: NA; V gene: TRBV6-5; clone size: once; CDR3 protein: CASPGGANPNLGYTF; CDR3 DNA: TGTGCCAGCCCGGGGGGCGCCAACCCTAACCTTGGCTACACCTTC
J gene: TRBJ2-3; D gene: NA; V gene: TRBV28; clone size: NA; CDR3 protein: CASSLRTDTQYF; CDR3 DNA: TGTGCCAGCAGTCTCAGAACAGATACGCAGTATTTT
J gene: TRBJ2-5; D gene: TRBD2; V gene: TRBV4-2; clone size: NA; CDR3 protein: CASSQERARGAPQETQYF; CDR3 DNA: TGTGCCAGCAGCCAAGAGAGAGCGCGGGGGGCCCCCCAAGAGACCCAGTACTTC
J gene: TRBJ1-2; D gene: NA; V gene: TRBV29-1; clone size: NA; CDR3 protein: CSVRKDSLYGYTF; CDR3 DNA: TGCAGCGTAAGGAAGGACAGCCTCTATGGCTACACCTTC
J gene: TRBJ2-5; D gene: NA; V gene: TRBV9; clone size: NA; CDR3 protein: CASSAEPRETQYF; CDR3 DNA: TGTGCCAGCAGTGCTGAACCCCGGGAGACCCAGTACTTC
J gene: TRBJ2-5; D gene: TRBD2; V gene: TRBV9; clone size: NA; CDR3 protein: CASSVAGGYHETQYF; CDR3 DNA: TGTGCCAGCAGCGTAGCGGGAGGTTATCACGAGACCCAGTACTTC
J gene: TRBJ2-1; D gene: TRBD2; V gene: TRBV4-2; clone size: NA; CDR3 protein: CASSQQGLAGLNEQFF; CDR3 DNA: TGTGCCAGCAGCCAACAGGGACTAGCGGGATTAAATGAGCAGTTCTTC